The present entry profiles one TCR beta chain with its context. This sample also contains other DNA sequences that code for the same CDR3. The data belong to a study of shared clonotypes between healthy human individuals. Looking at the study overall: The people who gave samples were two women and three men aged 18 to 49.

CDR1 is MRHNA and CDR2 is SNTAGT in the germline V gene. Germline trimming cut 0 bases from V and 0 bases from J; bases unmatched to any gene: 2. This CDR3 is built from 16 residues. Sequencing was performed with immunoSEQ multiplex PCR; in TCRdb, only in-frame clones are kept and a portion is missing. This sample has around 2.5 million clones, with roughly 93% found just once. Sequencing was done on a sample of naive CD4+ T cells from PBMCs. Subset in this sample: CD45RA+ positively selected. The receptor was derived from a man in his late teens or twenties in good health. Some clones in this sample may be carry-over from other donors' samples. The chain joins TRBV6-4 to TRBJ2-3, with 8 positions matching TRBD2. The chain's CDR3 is CASSDSSSGSTDTQYF. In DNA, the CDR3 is TGTGCCAGCAGTGACTCATCTAGCGGGAGCACAGATACGCAGTATTTT.